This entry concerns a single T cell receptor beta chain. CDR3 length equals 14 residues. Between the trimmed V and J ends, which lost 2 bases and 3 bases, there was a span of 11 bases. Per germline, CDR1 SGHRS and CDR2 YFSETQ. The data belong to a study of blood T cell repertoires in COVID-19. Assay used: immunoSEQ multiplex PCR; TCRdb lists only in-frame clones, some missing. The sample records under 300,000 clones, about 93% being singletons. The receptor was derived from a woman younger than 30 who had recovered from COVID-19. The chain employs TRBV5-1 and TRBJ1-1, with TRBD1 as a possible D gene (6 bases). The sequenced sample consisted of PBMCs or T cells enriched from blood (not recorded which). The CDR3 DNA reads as TGCGCCAGCAGCTTACAGGGATACGACACTGAAGCTTTCTTT. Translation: CASSLQGYDTEAFF.